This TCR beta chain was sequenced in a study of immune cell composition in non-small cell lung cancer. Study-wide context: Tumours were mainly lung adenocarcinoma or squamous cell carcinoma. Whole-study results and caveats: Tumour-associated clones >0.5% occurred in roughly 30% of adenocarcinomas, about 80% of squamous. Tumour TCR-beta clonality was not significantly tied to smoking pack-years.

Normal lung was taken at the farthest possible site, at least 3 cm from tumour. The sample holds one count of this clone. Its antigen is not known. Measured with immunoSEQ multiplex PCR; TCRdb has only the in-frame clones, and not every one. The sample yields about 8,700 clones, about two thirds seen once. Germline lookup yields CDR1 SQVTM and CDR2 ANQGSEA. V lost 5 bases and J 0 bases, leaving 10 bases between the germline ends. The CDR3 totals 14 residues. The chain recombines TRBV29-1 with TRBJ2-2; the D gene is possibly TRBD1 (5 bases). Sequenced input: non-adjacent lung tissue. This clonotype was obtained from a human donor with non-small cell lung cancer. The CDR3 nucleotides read TGCAGCGTTACAGGAGCCGCGAACACCGGGGAGCTGTTTTTT. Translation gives CSVTGAANTGELFF.